The rows below give T cell receptor beta chains drawn from one sample of a study of CD8+CD57+ T cells in acquired aplastic anemia. TCRdb reprocessed the reads via MiXCR and lists one record per CDR3 protein. The data hold roughly 180,000 distinct CDR3 sequences, with 45% to 50% observed a single time. Sequences were obtained from sorted CD4+, CD8+, or CD8+CD57+ T cells (not recorded which) from PBMCs. The source of these receptors is a human donor in good health. CDR3s include the opening cysteine and the closing phenylalanine or tryptophan. Fields, in order: D gene, clone size, V gene, J gene, CDR3 protein, CDR3 DNA. A D gene is named only where the DNA matches it firmly. Some rows mark clone size as missing; the rest say once, few, many or name a class of expanded clone.

NA	many	TRBV15	TRBJ1-1	CATSRGGAGRSYGAAFF	TGTGCCACCAGCAGGGGTGGGGCGGGCAGAAGTTACGGGGCGGCTTTCTTT
NA	NA	TRBV29-1	TRBJ2-7	CSGVSEQYF	TGCAGCGGAGTGTCCGAGCAGTACTTC
NA	NA	TRBV19	TRBJ2-1	CASSIGTVYNEQFF	TGTGCCAGTAGTATAGGGACAGTATACAATGAGCAGTTCTTC
TRBD1	many	TRBV15	TRBJ1-6	CATSRDRVLNSPLHF	TGTGCCACCAGCAGGGACAGGGTCCTTAATTCACCCCTCCACTTT
TRBD2	many	TRBV5-4	TRBJ2-3	CASSLTSGKSTDTQYF	TGTGCCAGCAGCTTGACTAGCGGGAAGAGTACAGATACGCAGTATTTT
NA	few	TRBV2	TRBJ2-1	CASSERAYNEQFF	TGTGCCAGCAGTGAAAGAGCATACAATGAGCAGTTCTTC
NA	few	TRBV6-1	TRBJ1-2	CASKHTVQSRIGGYTF	TGTGCCAGTAAGCACACCGTCCAGTCCAGGATCGGGGGCTACACCTTC
NA	once	TRBV12-3/TRBV12-4	TRBJ2-1	CATRTENNEQFF	TGTGCCACCCGGACAGAGAACAATGAGCAGTTCTTC
NA	many	TRBV6-1	TRBJ2-5	CASGFMETQYF	TGTGCCAGCGGGTTCATGGAGACCCAGTACTTC
NA	NA	TRBV28	TRBJ2-7	CASSSPGRGQYF	TGTGCCAGCAGTTCGCCCGGTCGAGGGCAGTACTTC
TRBD1	few	TRBV24-1	TRBJ1-2	CATSEPDRNYGYTF	TGTGCCACCAGTGAACCGGACAGGAACTATGGCTACACCTTC
NA	NA	TRBV10-3	TRBJ2-2	CAMNRAKNTGELFF	TGTGCCATGAATCGGGCTAAGAACACCGGGGAGCTGTTTTTT
NA	many	TRBV14	TRBJ1-2	CASSPTSGTVEHYGYTF	TGTGCCAGCAGCCCAACCTCCGGGACGGTAGAGCACTATGGCTACACCTTC
NA	once	TRBV10-1	TRBJ1-1	CASSVARGNTEAFF	TGCGCCAGCAGTGTCGCGAGAGGGAACACTGAAGCTTTCTTT
TRBD2	NA	TRBV20-1	TRBJ2-3	CSANPRGRGDTQYF	TGCAGCGCCAACCCCCGCGGGAGAGGAGATACGCAGTATTTT
TRBD1	NA	TRBV5-1	TRBJ2-7	CASSLGTGGGYEQYF	TGCGCCAGCAGCTTGGGGACAGGGGGTGGCTACGAGCAGTACTTC
NA	NA	TRBV25-1	TRBJ2-2	CASSELGGDLAGELFF	TGTGCCAGCAGTGAATTAGGGGGAGATCTGGCCGGGGAGCTGTTTTTT
TRBD1	many	TRBV4-1	TRBJ1-2	CASSPTLGQGYGYTF	TGCGCCAGCAGCCCCACCTTGGGACAGGGCTATGGCTACACCTTC
NA	NA	TRBV24-1	TRBJ2-7	CATSDKHGSYEQYF	TGTGCCACCAGTGATAAGCACGGATCCTACGAGCAGTACTTC
NA	many	TRBV30	TRBJ2-7	CAAQGRGSYEQYF	TGTGCCGCCCAGGGGCGGGGAAGTTACGAGCAGTACTTC
NA	NA	TRBV24-1	TRBJ2-6	CATSDAGKSGANVLTF	TGTGCCACCAGTGATGCAGGAAAATCTGGGGCCAACGTCCTGACTTTC
NA	NA	TRBV12-3/TRBV12-4	TRBJ2-3	CASSLGGMADTQYF	TGTGCCAGCAGTTTAGGTGGGATGGCAGATACGCAGTATTTT
NA	NA	TRBV10-3	TRBJ2-7	CAISGRQESYEQYF	TGTGCCATCAGTGGGCGGCAGGAATCCTACGAGCAGTACTTC
NA	many	TRBV20-1	TRBJ1-1	CSAVYGAANTEAFF	TGCAGTGCGGTATATGGGGCAGCAAACACTGAAGCTTTCTTT
TRBD1	NA	TRBV25-1	TRBJ2-7	CASSWTGGWNEQYF	TGTGCCAGCAGTTGGACAGGGGGCTGGAACGAGCAGTACTTC
TRBD2	NA	TRBV2	TRBJ2-5	CASSGTSVGTQYF	TGTGCCAGCAGTGGGACTAGCGTTGGGACCCAGTACTTC